The present entry profiles one TCR beta chain with its context. The antigen remains undetermined. The entry originates in a study of cytomegalovirus exposure and HLA in healthy donors. Study-wide results and limits: TCR beta chains numbering under 200 were designated cytomegalovirus-associated.

PCR involved 60 Vbeta and 13 Jbeta primers. Assay used: immunoSEQ multiplex PCR; TCRdb lists only in-frame clones, some missing. The sample comprises about 160,000 clones, 80% to 90% of which are singletons, and around 6.7% rests with the top ten. Per germline, CDR1 SGHRS and CDR2 YFSETQ. The CDR3 has 16 residues. After removal of 4 bases from V and 1 base from J, the junction contained 7 bases not matched to a gene. The TCR originated in a woman in her 30s in good health and CMV-seropositive. Sequencing was carried out using PBMCs. This chain joins TRBV5-1 and TRBJ2-2; 7 positions agree with TRBD1. CDR3 nucleotide sequence: TGCGCCAGCAGCATCGGGACAGTTGTGAACACCGGGGAGCTGTTTTTT. Amino acid sequence: CASSIGTVVNTGELFF.